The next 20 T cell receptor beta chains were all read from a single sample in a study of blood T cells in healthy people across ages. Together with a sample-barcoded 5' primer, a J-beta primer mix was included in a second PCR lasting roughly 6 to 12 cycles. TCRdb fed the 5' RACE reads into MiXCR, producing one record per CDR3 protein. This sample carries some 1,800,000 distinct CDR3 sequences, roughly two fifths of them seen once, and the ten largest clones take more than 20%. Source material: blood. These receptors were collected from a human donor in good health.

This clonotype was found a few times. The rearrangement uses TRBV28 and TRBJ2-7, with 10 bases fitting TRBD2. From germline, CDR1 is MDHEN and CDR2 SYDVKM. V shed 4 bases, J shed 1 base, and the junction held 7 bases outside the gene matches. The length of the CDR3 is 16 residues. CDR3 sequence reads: CASSSSSGGPSYEQYF. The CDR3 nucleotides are TGTGCCAGCAGTTCATCTAGCGGGGGACCTTCCTACGAGCAGTACTTC. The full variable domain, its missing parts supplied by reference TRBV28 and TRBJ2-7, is DVKVTQSSRYLVKRTGEKVFLECVQDMDHENMFWYRQDPGLGLRLIYFSYDVKMKEKGDIPEGYSVSREKKERFSLILESASTNQTSMYLCASSSSSGGPSYEQYFGPGTRLTVT.

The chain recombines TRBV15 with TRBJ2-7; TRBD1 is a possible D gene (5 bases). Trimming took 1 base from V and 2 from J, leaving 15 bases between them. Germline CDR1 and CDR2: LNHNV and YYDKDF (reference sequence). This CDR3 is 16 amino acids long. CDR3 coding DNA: TGTGCCACCAGCAGAGCGAGGCAGGGCCTTGCCTACGAGCAGTACTTC. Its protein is CATSRARQGLAYEQYF.

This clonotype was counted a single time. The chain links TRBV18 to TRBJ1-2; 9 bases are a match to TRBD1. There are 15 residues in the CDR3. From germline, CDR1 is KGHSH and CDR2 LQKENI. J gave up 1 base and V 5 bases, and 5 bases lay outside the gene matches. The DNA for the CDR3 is TGTGCCAGCTCATCCTGGGACAGGGTTAACTATGGCTACACCTTC. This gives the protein CASSSWDRVNYGYTF.

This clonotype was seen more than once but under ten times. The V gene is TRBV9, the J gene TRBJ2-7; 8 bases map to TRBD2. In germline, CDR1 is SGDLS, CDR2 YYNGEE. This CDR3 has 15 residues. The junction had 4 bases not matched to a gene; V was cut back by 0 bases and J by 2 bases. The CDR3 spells CASSVGPAGAYEQYF. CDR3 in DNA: TGTGCCAGCAGCGTAGGCCCAGCGGGGGCCTACGAGCAGTACTTC.

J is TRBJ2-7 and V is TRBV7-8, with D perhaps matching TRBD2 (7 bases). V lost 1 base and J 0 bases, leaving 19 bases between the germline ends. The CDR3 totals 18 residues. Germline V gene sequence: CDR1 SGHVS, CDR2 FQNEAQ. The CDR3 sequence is CASSLVIWGGTHSYEQYF. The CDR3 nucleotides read TGTGCCAGCAGCTTAGTAATCTGGGGGGGGACACACTCCTACGAGCAGTACTTC.

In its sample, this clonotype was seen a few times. CDR3 DNA sequence: TGTGCCAGCAGTCCAAGACAGATCTACTACGAGCAGTACTTC. Protein: CASSPRQIYYEQYF. This chain uses TRBV27 with TRBJ2-7, with a tentative D call TRBD1 (5 bases). Germline CDR1 MNHEY, CDR2 SMNVEV (reference sequence). V was clipped by 5 bases and J by 3 bases, with 14 bases between them. The CDR3 loop spans 14 amino acids.

The CDR3 here is CASSLGTEATYNEQFF. The CDR3 region has the DNA TGTGCCAGCAGTTTGGGGACAGAGGCCACCTACAATGAGCAGTTCTTC. The rearrangement joins TRBV27 to TRBJ2-1; 7 nucleotides agree with TRBD1. This CDR3 region has 16 residues. J was trimmed by 2 bases and V by 3 bases; bases with no gene match: 7. The V gene's germline CDR1 is MNHEY and CDR2 SMNVEV (reference sequence).

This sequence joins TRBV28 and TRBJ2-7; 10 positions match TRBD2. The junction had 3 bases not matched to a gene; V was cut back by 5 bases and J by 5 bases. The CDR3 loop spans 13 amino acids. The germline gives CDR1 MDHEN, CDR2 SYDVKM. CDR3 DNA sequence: TGTGCCAGCAGTACTAGCGGGGTTCACGAGCAGTACTTC. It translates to CASSTSGVHEQYF.

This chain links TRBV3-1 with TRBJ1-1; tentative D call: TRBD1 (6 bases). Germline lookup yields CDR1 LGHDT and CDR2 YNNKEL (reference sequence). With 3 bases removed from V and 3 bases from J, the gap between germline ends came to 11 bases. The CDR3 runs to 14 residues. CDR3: CASSQIEGDTEAFF. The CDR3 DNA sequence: TGTGCCAGCAGCCAGATAGAGGGGGACACTGAAGCTTTCTTT.

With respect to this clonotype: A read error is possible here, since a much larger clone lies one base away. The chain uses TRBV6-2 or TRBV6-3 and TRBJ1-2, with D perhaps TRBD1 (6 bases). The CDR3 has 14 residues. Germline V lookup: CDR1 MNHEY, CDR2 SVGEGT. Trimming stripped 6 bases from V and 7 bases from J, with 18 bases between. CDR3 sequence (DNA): TGTGCCAGCAGCCCCGGGGGCGCAGGGTGTGGCTACACCTTC. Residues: CASSPGGAGCGYTF.

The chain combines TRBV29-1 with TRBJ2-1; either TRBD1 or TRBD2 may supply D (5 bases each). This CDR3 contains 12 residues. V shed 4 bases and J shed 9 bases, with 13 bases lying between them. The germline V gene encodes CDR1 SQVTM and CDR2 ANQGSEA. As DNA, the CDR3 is TGCAGCGTTGTTAAACCAGGGAGTGAGCAGTTCTTC. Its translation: CSVVKPGSEQFF.

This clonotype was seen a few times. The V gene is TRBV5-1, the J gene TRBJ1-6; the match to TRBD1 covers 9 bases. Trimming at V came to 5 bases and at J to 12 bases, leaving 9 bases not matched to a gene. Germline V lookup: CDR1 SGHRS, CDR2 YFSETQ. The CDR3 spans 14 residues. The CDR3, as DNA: TGCGCCAGCAGTCCTGGACAGGGGAGTTTACCCCTCCACTTT. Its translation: CASSPGQGSLPLHF.

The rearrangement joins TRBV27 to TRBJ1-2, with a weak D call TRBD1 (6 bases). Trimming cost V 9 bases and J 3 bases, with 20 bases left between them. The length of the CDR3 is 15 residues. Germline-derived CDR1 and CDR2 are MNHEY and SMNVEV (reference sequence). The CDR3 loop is CASRRTVEKHYGYTF. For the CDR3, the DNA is TGTGCCAGTAGAAGGACAGTCGAGAAGCACTATGGCTACACCTTC.

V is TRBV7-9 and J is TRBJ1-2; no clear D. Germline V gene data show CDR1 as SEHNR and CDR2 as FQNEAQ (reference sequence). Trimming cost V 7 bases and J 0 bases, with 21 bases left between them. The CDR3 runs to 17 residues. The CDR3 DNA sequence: TGTGCCAGCACGGCCCCTCGCGGACGGCCTTCTAACTATGGCTACACCTTC. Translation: CASTAPRGRPSNYGYTF.

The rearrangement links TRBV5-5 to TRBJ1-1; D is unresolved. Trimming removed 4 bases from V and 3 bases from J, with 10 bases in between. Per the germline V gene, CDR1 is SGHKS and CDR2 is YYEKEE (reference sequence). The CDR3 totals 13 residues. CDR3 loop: CASSVASYTEAFF. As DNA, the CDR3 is TGTGCCAGCAGCGTGGCGAGCTACACTGAAGCTTTCTTT. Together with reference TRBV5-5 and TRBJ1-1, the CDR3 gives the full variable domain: DAGVTQSPTHLIKTRGQQVTLRCSPISGHKSVSWYQQVLGQGPQFIFQYYEKEERGRGNFPDRFSARQFPNYSSELNVNALLLGDSALYLCASSVASYTEAFFGQGTRLTVV.

The CDR3 region has the DNA TGTGCCACCAGCAGAGAATATAATTTGGCAGGGGGTATTTACGAGCAGTACTTC. Translation gives CATSREYNLAGGIYEQYF. The genes are TRBV15 and TRBJ2-7; 7 bases line up with TRBD1. Trimming took 0 bases from V and 4 from J; bases not matched to a gene: 15. From germline, CDR1 is LNHNV and CDR2 YYDKDF (reference sequence). The CDR3 is 18 amino acids. Drawing the rest from reference TRBV15 and TRBJ2-7, the complete variable domain is DAMVIQNPRYQVTQFGKPVTLSCSQTLNHNVMYWYQQKSSQAPKLLFHYYDKDFNNEADTPDNFQSRRPNTSFCFLDIRSPGLGDTAMYLCATSREYNLAGGIYEQYFGPGTRLTVT.

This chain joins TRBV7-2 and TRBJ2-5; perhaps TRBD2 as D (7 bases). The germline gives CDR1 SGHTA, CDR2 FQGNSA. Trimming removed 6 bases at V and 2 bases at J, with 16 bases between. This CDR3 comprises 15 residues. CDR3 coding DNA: TGTGCCAGCAGTAGGGCAGGGAGGGGGCAAGAGACCCAGTACTTC. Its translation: CASSRAGRGQETQYF. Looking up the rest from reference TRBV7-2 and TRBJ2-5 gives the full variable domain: GAGVSQSPSNKVTEKGKDVELRCDPISGHTALYWYRQSLGQGLEFLIYFQGNSAPDKSGLPSDRFSAERTGGSVSTLTIQRTQQEDSAVYLCASSRAGRGQETQYFGPGTRLLVL.

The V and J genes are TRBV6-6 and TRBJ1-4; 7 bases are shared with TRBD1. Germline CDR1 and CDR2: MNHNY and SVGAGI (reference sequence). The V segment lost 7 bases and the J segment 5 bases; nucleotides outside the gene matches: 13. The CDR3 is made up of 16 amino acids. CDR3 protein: CASKPRGTALNEKLFF. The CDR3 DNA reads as TGTGCCAGCAAACCGCGAGGGACAGCCTTAAATGAAAAACTGTTTTTT.

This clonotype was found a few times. This CDR3 is CASSKGRNRGSYEQYF. CDR3 bases: TGTGCCAGTAGTAAGGGTCGGAACAGGGGCTCCTACGAGCAGTACTTC. The chain has TRBV19 and TRBJ2-7; 7 bases agree with TRBD1. The CDR3 covers 16 residues. Unmatched junction bases numbered 9, after V lost 4 bases and J lost 0 bases. The germline V gene has CDR1 LNHDA and CDR2 SQIVND (reference sequence). Using reference TRBV19 and TRBJ2-7 for the parts outside the CDR3, the full variable domain is DGGITQSPKYLFRKEGQNVTLSCEQNLNHDAMYWYRQDPGQGLRLIYYSQIVNDFQKGDIAEGYSVSREKKESFPLTVTSAQKNPTAFYLCASSKGRNRGSYEQYFGPGTRLTVT.

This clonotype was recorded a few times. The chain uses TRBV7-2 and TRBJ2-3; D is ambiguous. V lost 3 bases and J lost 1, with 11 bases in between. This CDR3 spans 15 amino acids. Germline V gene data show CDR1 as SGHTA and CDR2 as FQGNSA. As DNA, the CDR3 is TGTGCCAGCAGCTTGTATGGGTGGGGCACAGATACGCAGTATTTT. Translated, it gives CASSLYGWGTDTQYF.